Listed below are T cell receptor beta chains from one sample, sequenced in a study of Ad26.COV2.S vaccination and SARS-CoV-2 variants. The assay was immunoSEQ multiplex PCR, and TCRdb's table has in-frame clones only and misses some. The repertoire holds about 680,000 clones, around 92% seen once, with approximately 1.5% in the top ten. The sample here was peripheral blood, taken in a trial of Ad26.COV2.S vaccine versus placebo. Receptors were obtained from a person aged 18-65 years who received the Ad26.COV2.S COVID-19 vaccine or a placebo. Each CDR3 is given with its conserved first and last residue. A D gene is named only where the DNA matches it firmly. The size entry is marked missing in some rows and otherwise reads once, few, many or a size class.

clone_size	d_call	v_call	j_call	cdr3_aa	cdr3_nt
once	NA	TRBV25-1	TRBJ2-7	CASSFVGYSSYEQYF	TGTGCCAGCAGTTTTGTTGGGTATAGCTCCTACGAGCAGTACTTC
NA	TRBD2	TRBV5-1	TRBJ2-3	CASSLRGLAELTDTQYF	TGCGCCAGCAGCTTGCGGGGACTAGCGGAGCTCACAGATACGCAGTATTTT
few	NA	TRBV7-8	TRBJ2-7	CASGSSYEQYF	TGTGCCAGCGGGAGCTCCTACGAGCAGTACTTC
NA	NA	TRBV6-5	TRBJ2-5	CASSYGRAGETQYF	TGTGCCAGCAGTTACGGCAGGGCGGGGGAGACCCAGTACTTC
NA	NA	TRBV6-2/TRBV6-3	TRBJ2-1	CASSYPPLNEQFF	TGTGCCAGCAGTTACCCCCCACTCAATGAGCAGTTCTTC
NA	TRBD1	TRBV19	TRBJ2-4	CASSLPGQGAKNIQYF	TGTGCCAGTAGTCTACCGGGACAGGGAGCCAAAAACATTCAGTACTTC
NA	NA	TRBV5-1	TRBJ1-1	CASSLGGAGTEAFF	TGCGCCAGCAGCTTGGGGGGCGCGGGTACTGAAGCTTTCTTT
NA	NA	TRBV10-3	TRBJ1-5	CAIRGGGLGQPQHF	TGTGCCATCAGGGGAGGGGGGCTCGGGCAGCCCCAGCATTTT
few	TRBD1	TRBV30	TRBJ1-2	CAWSRDRPRGYTF	TGTGCCTGGAGTCGGGACAGACCCCGTGGCTACACCTTC
NA	NA	TRBV19	TRBJ1-4	CASSIGGNEKLFF	TGTGCCAGTAGTATAGGAGGGAATGAAAAACTGTTTTTT
NA	NA	TRBV7-9	TRBJ1-1	CASSIGGTEAFF	TGTGCCAGCAGCATAGGAGGGACTGAAGCTTTCTTT
NA	TRBD1	TRBV19	TRBJ1-1	CASSIGTGGTEAFF	TGTGCCAGTAGTATCGGAACAGGGGGCACTGAAGCTTTCTTT
NA	NA	TRBV28	TRBJ2-7	CASSFSVGAAREQYF	TGTGCCAGCAGTTTTTCGGTAGGAGCGGCGCGCGAGCAGTACTTC
NA	NA	TRBV4-3	TRBJ1-2	CASSQEDGQGYGYTF	TGCGCCAGCAGCCAAGAGGACGGGCAGGGCTATGGCTACACCTTC
NA	NA	TRBV20-1	TRBJ1-1	CSARGTEAFF	TGCAGTGCCCGGGGGACTGAAGCTTTCTTT
NA	NA	TRBV6-2/TRBV6-3	TRBJ2-7	CASSYSTRSTVYEQYF	TGTGCCAGCAGTTACTCGACCCGTTCTACAGTCTACGAGCAGTACTTC
NA	NA	TRBV5-1	TRBJ1-4	CASSLLATNEKLFF	TGCGCCAGCAGCTTGTTAGCAACTAATGAAAAACTGTTTTTT
NA	NA	TRBV7-2	TRBJ2-3	CASSLALGSTDTQYF	TGTGCCAGCAGCTTAGCGCTCGGGAGCACAGATACGCAGTATTTT
NA	NA	TRBV19	TRBJ1-3	CASSSPRGDSGNTIYF	TGTGCCAGTAGTTCCCCTCGGGGGGACTCTGGAAACACCATATATTTT
NA	TRBD2	TRBV30	TRBJ2-3	CAWSAGGTDTQYF	TGTGCCTGGAGTGCGGGGGGGACAGATACGCAGTATTTT
NA	NA	TRBV6-2/TRBV6-3	TRBJ2-1	CASSNGIEQFF	TGTGCCAGCAGCAATGGGATTGAGCAGTTCTTC
NA	TRBD1	TRBV6-5	TRBJ2-1	CASFRAGGIYNEQFF	TGTGCCAGCTTTAGGGCAGGGGGTATCTACAATGAGCAGTTCTTC
NA	NA	TRBV25-1	TRBJ2-1	CASSEYGPEQFF	TGTGCCAGCAGTGAATATGGCCCTGAGCAGTTCTTC
NA	TRBD2	TRBV11-2	TRBJ2-7	CASSPQAGGPYEQYF	TGTGCCAGCAGCCCCCAGGCGGGGGGCCCCTACGAGCAGTACTTC